There are a few counts of the clone carrying this T cell receptor beta chain. Antigen specificity is unknown. The data are from a study of T cell repertoires in cytomegalovirus infection. Study at large: Shared public TCR beta signatures pointed to both CMV infection and a matching HLA type. Study outcomes and limitations: Clonotypes of TCR beta that were HLA-C-restricted and CMV-specific dominated the ex vivo response.

This CDR3 spans 15 amino acids. Germline loops: CDR1 MNHEY, CDR2 SMNVEV (reference sequence). Trimming removed 2 bases at V and 0 bases at J, with 8 bases between. TCRdb passed the reads through MiXCR, listing each CDR3 protein once. The data hold about 530,000 distinct CDR3 sequences, with 26% observed a single time. Sequenced: PBMCs. This clonotype originated in a human donor in good health (CMV status not recorded). Some clones in this sample may be carry-over from other donors' samples. The rearrangement uses TRBV27 and TRBJ2-1; D unclear. CDR3 protein: CASSLAVGSYNEQFF. CDR3 bases: TGTGCCAGCAGTTTAGCGGTGGGCTCCTACAATGAGCAGTTCTTC.